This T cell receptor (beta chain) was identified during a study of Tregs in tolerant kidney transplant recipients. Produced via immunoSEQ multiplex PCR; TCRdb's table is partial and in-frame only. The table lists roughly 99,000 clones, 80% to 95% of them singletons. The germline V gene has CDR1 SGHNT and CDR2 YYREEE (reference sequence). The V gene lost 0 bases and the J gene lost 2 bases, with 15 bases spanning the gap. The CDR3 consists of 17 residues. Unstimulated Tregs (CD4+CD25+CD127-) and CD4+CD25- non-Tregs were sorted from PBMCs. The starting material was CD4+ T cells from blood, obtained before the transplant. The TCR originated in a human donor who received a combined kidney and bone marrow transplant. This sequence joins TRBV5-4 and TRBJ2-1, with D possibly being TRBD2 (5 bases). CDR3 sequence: CASSLDDPSGTYNEQFF. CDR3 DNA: TGTGCCAGCAGCTTGGACGACCCAAGCGGCACCTACAATGAGCAGTTCTTC.